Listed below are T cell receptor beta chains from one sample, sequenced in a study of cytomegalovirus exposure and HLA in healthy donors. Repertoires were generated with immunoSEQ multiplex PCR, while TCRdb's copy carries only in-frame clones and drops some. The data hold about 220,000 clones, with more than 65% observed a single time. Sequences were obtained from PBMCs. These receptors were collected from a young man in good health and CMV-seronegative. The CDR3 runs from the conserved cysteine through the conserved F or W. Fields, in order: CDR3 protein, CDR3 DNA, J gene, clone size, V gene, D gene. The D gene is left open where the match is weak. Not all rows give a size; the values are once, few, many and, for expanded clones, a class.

CASSQRGPLYEQYF	TGTGCCAGCAGTCAAAGGGGGCCGCTCTACGAGCAGTACTTC	TRBJ2-7	-	TRBV6-5	TRBD1
CASSQVDMGLLGNQPQHF	TGCGCCAGCAGCCAAGTCGACATGGGGCTGTTGGGCAATCAGCCCCAGCATTTT	TRBJ1-5	once	TRBV4-1	-
CAWSVSQGVGELFF	TGTGCCTGGAGTGTATCACAGGGGGTCGGGGAGCTGTTTTTT	TRBJ2-2	-	TRBV30	TRBD1
CASSLSGGVVGYTF	TGTGCCAGCAGTTTGTCGGGAGGCGTCGTTGGCTACACCTTC	TRBJ1-2	-	TRBV28	-
CASSLGTGGAYEKLFF	TGCGCCAGCAGCTTGGGGACAGGGGGCGCCTATGAAAAACTGTTTTTT	TRBJ1-4	-	TRBV5-1	TRBD1
CASSNASGRAYEQYF	TGTGCCAGCAGCAATGCTAGCGGGAGGGCGTACGAGCAGTACTTC	TRBJ2-7	-	TRBV5-4	TRBD2
CASSEARGGLRNTIYF	TGTGCCAGCAGTGAAGCGCGGGGGGGGCTGAGAAACACTATATATTTT	TRBJ1-3	-	TRBV2	-
CASSSTTGLWEQYF	TGTGCCAGCAGCTCGACGACAGGGCTCTGGGAGCAGTACTTC	TRBJ2-7	-	TRBV7-2	TRBD1
CASSQRLAGGPTGELFF	TGTGCCAGCAGCCAGAGACTAGCGGGAGGGCCGACCGGGGAGCTGTTTTTT	TRBJ2-2	-	TRBV7-9	TRBD2
CASSLGGTDTQYF	TGTGCCAGCAGCCTCGGGGGGACAGATACGCAGTATTTT	TRBJ2-3	few	TRBV28	TRBD2
CASSFGARDRGNEQFF	TGCGCCAGCAGCTTTGGGGCAAGGGACAGGGGCAATGAGCAGTTCTTC	TRBJ2-1	-	TRBV5-1	TRBD1
CASSGQGPTYGYTF	TGTGCCAGCAGCGGACAGGGGCCAACCTATGGCTACACCTTC	TRBJ1-2	-	TRBV6-5	TRBD1
CASSLAGGETQYF	TGTGCCAGCAGCCTAGCGGGAGGAGAGACCCAGTACTTC	TRBJ2-5	-	TRBV11-3	TRBD2
CASRTPAGTGGSEYYGYTF	TGTGCCAGCAGGACACCGGCCGGGACAGGGGGGTCGGAATACTATGGCTACACCTTC	TRBJ1-2	-	TRBV28	TRBD1
CASSLEGGNYGYTF	TGTGCCAGCAGCTTAGAGGGAGGCAACTATGGCTACACCTTC	TRBJ1-2	-	TRBV7-2	-
CASSKDRGTGELFF	TGCGCCAGCAGCAAGGACAGGGGCACCGGGGAGCTGTTTTTT	TRBJ2-2	once	TRBV5-1	TRBD1
CASSFNGDMNTEAFF	TGTGCCAGCAGCTTTAACGGGGACATGAACACTGAAGCTTTCTTT	TRBJ1-1	-	TRBV5-4	-
CASSLSKRYQPQHF	TGTGCCAGCAGTTTATCGAAGAGATATCAGCCCCAGCATTTT	TRBJ1-5	few	TRBV28	-
CASVGGPSSNEQFF	TGTGCCAGCGTGGGAGGGCCCTCTAGCAATGAGCAGTTCTTC	TRBJ2-1	-	TRBV7-8	TRBD2
CASSSPAGDRETQYF	TGTGCCAGCAGCTCCCCCGCGGGAGATAGGGAGACCCAGTACTTC	TRBJ2-5	-	TRBV11-2	TRBD2
CASSQQGSNQPQHF	TGTGCCAGCAGCCAACAGGGGAGCAATCAGCCCCAGCATTTT	TRBJ1-5	-	TRBV2	TRBD1
CASSQIDRSSYEQYF	TGTGCCAGCAGCCAAATCGACAGGAGCTCCTACGAGCAGTACTTC	TRBJ2-7	-	TRBV14	-
CASSVTSGSDTQYF	TGTGCCAGCAGCGTAACTAGCGGGAGTGATACGCAGTATTTT	TRBJ2-3	-	TRBV9	TRBD2
CASSVTGLDRPGPGYTF	TGTGCCAGCAGTGTTACCGGGTTAGACAGGCCAGGGCCTGGCTACACCTTC	TRBJ1-2	once	TRBV6-1	-
CASSERDGFYNEQFF	TGCGCCAGCAGTGAGCGCGACGGGTTTTACAATGAGCAGTTCTTC	TRBJ2-1	-	TRBV10-2	-
CASSSTGNQPQHF	TGTGCCAGCAGCTCGACAGGAAATCAGCCCCAGCATTTT	TRBJ1-5	-	TRBV7-9	-
CASSFIGGYQETQYF	TGTGCCAGCAGCTTCATAGGGGGATACCAAGAGACCCAGTACTTC	TRBJ2-5	-	TRBV7-8	-
CASSAGWGGQETQYF	TGTGCCAGCAGCGCCGGTTGGGGGGGTCAAGAGACCCAGTACTTC	TRBJ2-5	-	TRBV7-2	TRBD2
CASSESRQGTYNEQFF	TGTGCCAGCAGTGAATCTAGGCAGGGTACCTACAATGAGCAGTTCTTC	TRBJ2-1	-	TRBV25-1	-
CASKTGGLQPQHF	TGTGCCAGTAAGACAGGGGGACTCCAGCCCCAGCATTTT	TRBJ1-5	once	TRBV2	TRBD1
CASSGGTGEGSYEQYF	TGTGCCAGCAGCGGTGGGACAGGGGAAGGGTCCTACGAGCAGTACTTC	TRBJ2-7	-	TRBV5-6	TRBD1
CAAGGLADQETQYF	TGTGCCGCTGGAGGACTAGCGGATCAAGAGACCCAGTACTTC	TRBJ2-5	few	TRBV6-1	TRBD2
CASTIRAGTEAFF	TGTGCCAGCACTATACGAGCCGGGACTGAAGCTTTCTTT	TRBJ1-1	-	TRBV2	-
CASSLTGGSSYNEQFF	TGTGCCAGCAGCTTAACCGGAGGGAGCTCCTACAATGAGCAGTTCTTC	TRBJ2-1	-	TRBV7-3	-
CASTLDSSGNTIYF	TGTGCCAGCACCCTGGACAGCTCTGGAAACACCATATATTTT	TRBJ1-3	-	TRBV2	-
CASTRQARYEQYF	TGTGCCAGCACAAGACAGGCTCGGTACGAGCAGTACTTC	TRBJ2-7	-	TRBV28	-
CASSRREGGPETQYF	TGTGCCAGCAGTCGGCGGGAGGGCGGACCAGAGACCCAGTACTTC	TRBJ2-5	-	TRBV2	TRBD2
CASSPTGARGGTEAFF	TGTGCCAGCAGCCCGACAGGGGCCAGGGGGGGCACTGAAGCTTTCTTT	TRBJ1-1	-	TRBV9	TRBD1
CAIPQGARAEAFF	TGTGCCATCCCACAGGGGGCACGGGCTGAAGCTTTCTTT	TRBJ1-1	-	TRBV2	TRBD1
CASSQDRVGYNEQFF	TGTGCCAGCAGTCAGGACAGGGTGGGGTACAATGAGCAGTTCTTC	TRBJ2-1	-	TRBV6-4	TRBD1
CAWTGGQEKLFF	TGTGCCTGGACAGGGGGCCAGGAAAAACTGTTTTTT	TRBJ1-4	-	TRBV30	TRBD1
CASSLLLSTLHF	TGTGCCAGCAGTTTACTACTTTCAACCCTCCACTTT	TRBJ1-6	-	TRBV28	-
CASSVQDGEQYF	TGCGCCAGCAGCGTACAGGATGGCGAGCAGTACTTC	TRBJ2-7	-	TRBV5-1	-
CASSPGLVRSDTQYF	TGTGCCAGCAGCCCGGGACTCGTCCGCTCAGATACGCAGTATTTT	TRBJ2-3	-	TRBV7-3	-